The 5 T cell receptor beta chains given below trace back to one sample, sequenced in a study of blood T cell repertoires in COVID-19 (dated by TCRdb to the early 2020s). Receptor libraries were prepared by the immunoSEQ multiplex PCR assay. The clones in this table, taken by TCRdb from immuneACCESS, are in-frame only. Not every clone is retained; where verified, under half of the shortfall comes from an unresolved V gene, and the cause of the rest is unknown. This sample gives about 38,000 clones in total; roughly 87% of them show up just once. The top ten clonotypes cover approximately 5% of the sample. The specimen sequenced was peripheral blood. Every receptor here comes from a man aged 60 to 69 with COVID-19, enrolled during active disease.

This clone was picked up a small number of times. The V call is TRBV5-4, the J call TRBJ2-7, with a possible D match to TRBD1 (6 bases). The CDR3 consists of 14 residues. Trimming cost V 4 bases and J 3 bases, with 14 bases left between them. Germline lookup yields CDR1 SGHNT and CDR2 YYREEE (reference sequence). CDR3 region: CASSPGTNLYEQYF. The CDR3 region has the DNA TGTGCCAGCAGCCCCGGGACAAACCTCTACGAGCAGTACTTC.

The chain uses TRBV11-3 and TRBJ2-1; perhaps TRBD2 as D (5 bases). Germline V gene data show CDR1 as SGHNT and CDR2 as YENEEA. V lost 1 base and J lost 10, with 17 bases in between. The CDR3 length is 15 residues. The CDR3 protein is CASSLGGPADPEQFF. The CDR3 DNA sequence: TGTGCCAGCAGCTTAGGCGGGCCGGCCGACCCGGAGCAGTTCTTC.

The chain has TRBV3-1 (or the pseudogene TRBV3-2) and TRBJ2-7, with no clear D. Per germline, CDR1 LGHDT and CDR2 YNNKEL (reference sequence). The CDR3 has 14 amino acids. V gave up 1 base and J gave up 5 bases, with 12 bases separating them. The CDR3 region is CASSQGSGSDEQYF. The CDR3 region has the DNA TGTGCCAGCAGCCAAGGATCCGGGTCGGACGAGCAGTACTTC.

The chain recombines TRBV12-3 or TRBV12-4 with TRBJ1-1, with TRBD1 as a possible D gene (5 bases). The CDR3 is made up of 13 amino acids. Between the trimmed V and J ends, which lost 6 bases and 7 bases, there was a span of 15 bases. Here the CDR3 reads CASSLTELGEAFF. DNA of the CDR3: TGTGCCAGCAGCCTGACAGAATTGGGTGAAGCTTTCTTT.

V is TRBV6-5 and J is TRBJ2-6, with D perhaps matching TRBD1 (5 bases). The CDR3 runs to 15 residues. Looked up from germline, CDR1 is MNHEY and CDR2 is SVGAGI. V lost 8 bases and J 2 bases, leaving 13 bases between the germline ends. As DNA, the CDR3 is TGTGCCAGCCGACAGCGAGAAACTGGGGCCAACGTCCTGACTTTC. It yields the protein CASRQRETGANVLTF.